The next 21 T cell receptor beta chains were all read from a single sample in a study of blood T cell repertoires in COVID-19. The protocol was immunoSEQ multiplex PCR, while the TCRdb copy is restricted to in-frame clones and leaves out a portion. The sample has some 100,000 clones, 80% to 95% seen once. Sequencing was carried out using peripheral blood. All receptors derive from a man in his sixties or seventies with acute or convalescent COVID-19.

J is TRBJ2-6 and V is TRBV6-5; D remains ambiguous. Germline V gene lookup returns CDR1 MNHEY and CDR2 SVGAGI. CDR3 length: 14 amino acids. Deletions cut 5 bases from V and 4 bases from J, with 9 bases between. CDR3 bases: TGTGCCAGCAGTCCCCTTCTCGGGGCCAACGTCCTGACTTTC. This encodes CASSPLLGANVLTF.

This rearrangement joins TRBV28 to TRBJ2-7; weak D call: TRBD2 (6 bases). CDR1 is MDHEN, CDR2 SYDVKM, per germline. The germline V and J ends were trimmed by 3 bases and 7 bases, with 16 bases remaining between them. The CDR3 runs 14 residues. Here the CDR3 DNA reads TGTGCCAGCAGTTTTGTTGGCCTTGGGGGGGAGCAGTACTTC. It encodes CASSFVGLGGEQYF.

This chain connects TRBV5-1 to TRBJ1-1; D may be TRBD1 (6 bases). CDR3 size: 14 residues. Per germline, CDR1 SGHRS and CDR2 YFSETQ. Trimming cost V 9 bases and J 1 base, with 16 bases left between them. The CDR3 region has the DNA TGCGCCACCTCACGGGACAACTCGAACACTGAAGCTTTCTTT. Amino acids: CATSRDNSNTEAFF.

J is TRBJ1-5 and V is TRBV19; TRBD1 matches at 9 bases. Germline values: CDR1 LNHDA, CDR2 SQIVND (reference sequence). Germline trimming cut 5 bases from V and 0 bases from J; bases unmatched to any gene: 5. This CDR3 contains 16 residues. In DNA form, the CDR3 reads TGTGCCAGTAGTCGAACGGACAGGGGTAGCAATCAGCCCCAGCATTTT. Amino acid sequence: CASSRTDRGSNQPQHF.

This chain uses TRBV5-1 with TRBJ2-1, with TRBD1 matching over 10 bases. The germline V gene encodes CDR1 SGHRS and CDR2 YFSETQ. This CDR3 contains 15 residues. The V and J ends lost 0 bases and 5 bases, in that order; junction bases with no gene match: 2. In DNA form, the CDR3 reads TGCGCCAGCAGCTTGGCGGGACAGGGGAACAATGAGCAGTTCTTC. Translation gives CASSLAGQGNNEQFF.

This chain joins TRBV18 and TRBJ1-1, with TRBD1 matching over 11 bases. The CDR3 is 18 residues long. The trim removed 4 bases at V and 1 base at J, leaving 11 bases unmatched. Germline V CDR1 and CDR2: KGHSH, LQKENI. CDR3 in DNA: TGTGCCAGCTCACGTCAAGGACAGGGGGCATGGGAGAACACTGAAGCTTTCTTT. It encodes CASSRQGQGAWENTEAFF.

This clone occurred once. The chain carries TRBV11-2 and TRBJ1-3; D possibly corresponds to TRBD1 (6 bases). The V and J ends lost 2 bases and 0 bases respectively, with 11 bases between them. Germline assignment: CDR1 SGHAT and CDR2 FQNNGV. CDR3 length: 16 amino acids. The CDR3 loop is CASSLIGQFSGNTIYF. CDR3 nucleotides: TGTGCCAGCAGCTTAATTGGACAGTTCTCTGGAAACACCATATATTTT.

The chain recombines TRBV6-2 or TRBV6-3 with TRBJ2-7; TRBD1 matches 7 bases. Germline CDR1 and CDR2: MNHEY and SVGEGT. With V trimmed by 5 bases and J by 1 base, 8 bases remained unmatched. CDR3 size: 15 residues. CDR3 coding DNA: TGTGCCAGCAGTCCCGGGACAGCATTTTCCTACGAGCAGTACTTC. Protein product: CASSPGTAFSYEQYF.

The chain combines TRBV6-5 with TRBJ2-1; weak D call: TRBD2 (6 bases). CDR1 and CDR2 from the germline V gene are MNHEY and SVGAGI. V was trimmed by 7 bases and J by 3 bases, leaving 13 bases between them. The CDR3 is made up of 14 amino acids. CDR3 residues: CASNSGVLYNEQFF. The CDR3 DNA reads TGTGCCAGCAATTCGGGAGTCCTCTACAATGAGCAGTTCTTC.

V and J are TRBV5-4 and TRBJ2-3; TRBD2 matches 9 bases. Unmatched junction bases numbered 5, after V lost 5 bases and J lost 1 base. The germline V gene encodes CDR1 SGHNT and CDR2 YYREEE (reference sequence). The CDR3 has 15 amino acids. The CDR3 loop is CASSVLAGRTDTQYF. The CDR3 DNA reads TGTGCCAGCAGTGTACTAGCGGGCCGCACAGATACGCAGTATTTT.

This CDR3 is CASSLGASYEQYF. CDR3 DNA sequence: TGTGCCAGCTCCCTAGGGGCCTCCTACGAGCAGTACTTC. The rearrangement links TRBV5-4 to TRBJ2-7; a possible D gene is TRBD1 (5 bases). The CDR3 spans 13 residues. Germline V gene lookup returns CDR1 SGHNT and CDR2 YYREEE (reference sequence). Trimming stripped 7 bases from V and 0 bases from J, with 11 bases between.

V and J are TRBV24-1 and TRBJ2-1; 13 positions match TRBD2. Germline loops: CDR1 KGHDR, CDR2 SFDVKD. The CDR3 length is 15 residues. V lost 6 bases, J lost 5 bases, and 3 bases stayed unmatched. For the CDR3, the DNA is TGTGCCACCAGTAGAGGACTAGCGGGAGACAATGAGCAGTTCTTC. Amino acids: CATSRGLAGDNEQFF.

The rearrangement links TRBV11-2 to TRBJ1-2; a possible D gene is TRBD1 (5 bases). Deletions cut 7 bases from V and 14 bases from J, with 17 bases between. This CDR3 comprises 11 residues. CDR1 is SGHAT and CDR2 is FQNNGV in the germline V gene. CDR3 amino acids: CASTQVGALTF. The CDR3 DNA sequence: TGTGCCAGCACCCAAGTAGGGGCCCTTACCTTC.

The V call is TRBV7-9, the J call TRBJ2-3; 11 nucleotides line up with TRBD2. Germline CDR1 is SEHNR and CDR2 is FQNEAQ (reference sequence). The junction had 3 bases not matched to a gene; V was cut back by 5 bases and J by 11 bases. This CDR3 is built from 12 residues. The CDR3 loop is CASSGTSGEQYF. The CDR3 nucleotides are TGTGCCAGCAGCGGGACTAGCGGCGAGCAGTATTTT.

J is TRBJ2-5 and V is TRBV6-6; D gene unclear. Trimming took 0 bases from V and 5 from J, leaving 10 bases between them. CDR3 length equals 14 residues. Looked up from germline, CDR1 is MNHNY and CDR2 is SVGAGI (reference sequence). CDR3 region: CASSYSRVEETQYF. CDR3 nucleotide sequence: TGTGCCAGCAGTTACTCCCGGGTGGAGGAGACCCAGTACTTC.

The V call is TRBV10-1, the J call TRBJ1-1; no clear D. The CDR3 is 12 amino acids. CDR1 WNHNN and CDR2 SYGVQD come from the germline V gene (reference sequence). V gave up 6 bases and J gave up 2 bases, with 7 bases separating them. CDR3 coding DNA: TGCGCCAGCAGAGCGGACAACACTGAAGCTTTCTTT. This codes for CASRADNTEAFF.

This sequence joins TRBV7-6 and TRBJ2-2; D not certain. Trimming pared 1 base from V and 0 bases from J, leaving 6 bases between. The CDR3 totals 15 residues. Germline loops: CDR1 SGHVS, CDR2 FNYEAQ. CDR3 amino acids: CASSLVAANTGELFF. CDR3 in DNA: TGTGCCAGCAGCTTAGTGGCGGCGAACACCGGGGAGCTGTTTTTT.

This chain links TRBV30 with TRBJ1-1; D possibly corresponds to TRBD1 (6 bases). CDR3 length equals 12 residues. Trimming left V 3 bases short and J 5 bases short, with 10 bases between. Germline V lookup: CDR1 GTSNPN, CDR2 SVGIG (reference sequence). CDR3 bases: TGTGCCTGGAGCAGGGGATGGACTGAAGCTTTCTTT. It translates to CAWSRGWTEAFF.

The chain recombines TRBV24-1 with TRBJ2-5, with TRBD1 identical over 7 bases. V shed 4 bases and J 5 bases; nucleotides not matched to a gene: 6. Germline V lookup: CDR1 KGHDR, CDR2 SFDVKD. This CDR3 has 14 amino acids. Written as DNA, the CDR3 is TGTGCCACCAGTGAGGGGACAGAGGTGGAGACCCAGTACTTC. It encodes CATSEGTEVETQYF.

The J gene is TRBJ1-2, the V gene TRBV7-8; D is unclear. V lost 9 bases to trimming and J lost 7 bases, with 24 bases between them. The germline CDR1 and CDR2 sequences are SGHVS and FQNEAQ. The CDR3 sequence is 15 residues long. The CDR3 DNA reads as TGTGCCAGTATGCCTATACCGTCAGGCCGTGTTGGCTACACCTTC. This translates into CASMPIPSGRVGYTF.

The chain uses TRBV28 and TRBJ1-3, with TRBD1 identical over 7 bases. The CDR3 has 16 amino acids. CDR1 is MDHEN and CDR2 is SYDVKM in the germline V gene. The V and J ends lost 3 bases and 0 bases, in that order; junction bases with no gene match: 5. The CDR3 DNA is TGTGCCAGCAGTTTGGGGCCAGGGGGCTCTGGAAACACCATATATTTT. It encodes CASSLGPGGSGNTIYF.